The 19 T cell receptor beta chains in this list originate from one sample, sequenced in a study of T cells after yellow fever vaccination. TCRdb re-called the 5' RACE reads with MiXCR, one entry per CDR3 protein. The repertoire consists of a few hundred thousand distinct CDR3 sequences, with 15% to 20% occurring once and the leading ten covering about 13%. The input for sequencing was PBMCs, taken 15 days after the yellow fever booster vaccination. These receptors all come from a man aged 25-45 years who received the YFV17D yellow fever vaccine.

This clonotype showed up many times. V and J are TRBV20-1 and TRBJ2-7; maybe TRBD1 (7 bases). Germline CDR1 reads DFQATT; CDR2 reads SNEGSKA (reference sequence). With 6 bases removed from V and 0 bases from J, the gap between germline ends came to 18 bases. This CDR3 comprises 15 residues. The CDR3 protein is CSAQGGGTVSYEQYF. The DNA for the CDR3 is TGCAGTGCCCAAGGGGGCGGGACCGTCTCCTACGAGCAGTACTTC.

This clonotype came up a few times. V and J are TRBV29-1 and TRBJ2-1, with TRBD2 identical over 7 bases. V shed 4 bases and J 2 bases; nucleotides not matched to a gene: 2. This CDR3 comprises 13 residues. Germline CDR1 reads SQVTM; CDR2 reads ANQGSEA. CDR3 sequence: CSVGLAAYNEQFF. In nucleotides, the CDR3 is TGCAGCGTTGGTCTAGCGGCCTACAATGAGCAGTTCTTC.

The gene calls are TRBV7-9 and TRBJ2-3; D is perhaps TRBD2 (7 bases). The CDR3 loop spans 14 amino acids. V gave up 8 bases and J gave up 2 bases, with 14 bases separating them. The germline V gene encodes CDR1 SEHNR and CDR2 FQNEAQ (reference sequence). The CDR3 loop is CASQGRANTDTQYF. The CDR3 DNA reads TGTGCCAGCCAGGGGAGGGCCAACACAGATACGCAGTATTTT.

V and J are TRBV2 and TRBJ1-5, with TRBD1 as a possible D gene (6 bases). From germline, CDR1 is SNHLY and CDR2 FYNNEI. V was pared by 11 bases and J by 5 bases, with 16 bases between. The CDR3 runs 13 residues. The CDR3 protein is CAGSGGADQPQHF. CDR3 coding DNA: TGTGCCGGTTCGGGGGGCGCCGATCAGCCCCAGCATTTT.

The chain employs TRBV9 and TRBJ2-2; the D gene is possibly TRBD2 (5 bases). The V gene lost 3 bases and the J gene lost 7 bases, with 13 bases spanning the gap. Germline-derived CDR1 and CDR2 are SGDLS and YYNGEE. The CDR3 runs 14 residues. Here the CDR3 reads CASSAPSKSGELFF. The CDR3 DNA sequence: TGTGCCAGCAGCGCGCCTAGCAAGAGCGGGGAGCTGTTTTTT.

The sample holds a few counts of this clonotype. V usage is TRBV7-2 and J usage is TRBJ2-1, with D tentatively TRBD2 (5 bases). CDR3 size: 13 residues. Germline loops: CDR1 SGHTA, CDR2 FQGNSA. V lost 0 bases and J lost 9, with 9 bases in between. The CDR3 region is CASSLAGVGEQFF. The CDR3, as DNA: TGTGCCAGCAGCTTAGCGGGAGTAGGTGAGCAGTTCTTC.

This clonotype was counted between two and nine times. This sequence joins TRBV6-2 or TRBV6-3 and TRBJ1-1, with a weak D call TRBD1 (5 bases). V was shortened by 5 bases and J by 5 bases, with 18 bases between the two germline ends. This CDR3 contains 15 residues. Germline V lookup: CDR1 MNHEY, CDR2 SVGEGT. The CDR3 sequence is CASSIRDPGETEAFF. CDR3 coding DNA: TGTGCCAGCAGTATCCGGGACCCTGGGGAAACTGAAGCTTTCTTT.

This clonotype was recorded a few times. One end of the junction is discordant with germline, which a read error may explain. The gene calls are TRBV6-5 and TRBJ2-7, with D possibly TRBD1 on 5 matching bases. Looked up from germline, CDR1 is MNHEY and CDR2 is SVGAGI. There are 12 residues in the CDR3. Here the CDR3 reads CALGHPSYEQYF. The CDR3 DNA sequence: TGCGCCTTGGGGCATCCTTCCTACGAGCAGTACTTC.

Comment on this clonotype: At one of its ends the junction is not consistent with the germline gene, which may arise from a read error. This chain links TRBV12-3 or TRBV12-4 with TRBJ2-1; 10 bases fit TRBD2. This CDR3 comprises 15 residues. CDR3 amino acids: CASSIAGGTYNEQFF. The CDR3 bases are TGTGCCAGCAGTATAGCGGGAGGCACCTACAATGAGCAGTTCTTC.

In DNA, the CDR3 is TGCAGTGCTCCCTATGCAGGGGAGCTGTTTTTT. Protein sequence: CSAPYAGELFF. This chain joins TRBV20-1 and TRBJ2-2; D is ambiguous. This CDR3 contains 11 residues. CDR1 and CDR2 from the germline V gene are DFQATT and SNEGSKA (reference sequence). Trimming shortened V by 5 bases and J by 8 bases, and 9 bases separated the two germline ends.

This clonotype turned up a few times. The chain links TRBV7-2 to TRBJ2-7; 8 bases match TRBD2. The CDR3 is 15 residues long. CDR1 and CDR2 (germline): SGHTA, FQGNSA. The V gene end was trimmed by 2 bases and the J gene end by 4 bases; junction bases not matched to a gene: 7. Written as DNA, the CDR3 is TGTGCCAGCAGCTTACGGGCGGGAGGTGTTTACGAGCAGTACTTC. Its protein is CASSLRAGGVYEQYF.

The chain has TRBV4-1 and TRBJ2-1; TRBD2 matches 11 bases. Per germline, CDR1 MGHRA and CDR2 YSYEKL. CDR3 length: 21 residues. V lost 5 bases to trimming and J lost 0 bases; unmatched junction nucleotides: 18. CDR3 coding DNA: TGCGCCAGCAGCAGTTTAGCGGGAGGGATAAGGCAGACGAGCTCCTACAATGAGCAGTTCTTC. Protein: CASSSLAGGIRQTSSYNEQFF.

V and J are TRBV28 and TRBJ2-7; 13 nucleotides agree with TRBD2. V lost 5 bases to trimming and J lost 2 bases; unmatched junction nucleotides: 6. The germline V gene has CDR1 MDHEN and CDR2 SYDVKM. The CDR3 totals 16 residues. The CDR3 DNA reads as TGTGCCAGCAGTCCCTCCGGACTAGCGGGAGCCTACGAGCAGTACTTC. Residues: CASSPSGLAGAYEQYF. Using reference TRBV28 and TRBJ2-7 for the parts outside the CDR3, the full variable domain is DVKVTQSSRYLVKRTGEKVFLECVQDMDHENMFWYRQDPGLGLRLIYFSYDVKMKEKGDIPEGYSVSREKKERFSLILESASTNQTSMYLCASSPSGLAGAYEQYFGPGTRLTVT.

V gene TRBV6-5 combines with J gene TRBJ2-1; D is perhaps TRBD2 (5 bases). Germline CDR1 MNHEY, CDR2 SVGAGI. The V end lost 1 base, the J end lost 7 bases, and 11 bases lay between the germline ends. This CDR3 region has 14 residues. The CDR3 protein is CASSYYGKANEQFF. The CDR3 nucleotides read TGTGCCAGCAGTTACTACGGGAAGGCAAATGAGCAGTTCTTC.

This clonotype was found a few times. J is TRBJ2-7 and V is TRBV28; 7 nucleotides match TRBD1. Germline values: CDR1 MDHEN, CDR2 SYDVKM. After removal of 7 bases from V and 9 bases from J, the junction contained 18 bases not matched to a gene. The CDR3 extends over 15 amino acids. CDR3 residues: CASTPGTAPAIRQYF. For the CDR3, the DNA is TGTGCCAGCACCCCTGGGACAGCCCCTGCTATCAGGCAGTACTTC.

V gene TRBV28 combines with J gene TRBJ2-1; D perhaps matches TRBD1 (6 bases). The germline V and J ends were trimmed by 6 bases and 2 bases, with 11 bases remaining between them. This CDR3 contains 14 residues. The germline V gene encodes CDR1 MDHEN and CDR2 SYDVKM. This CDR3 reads CASRKRTAYNEQFF. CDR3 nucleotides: TGTGCCAGCAGGAAACGGACAGCCTACAATGAGCAGTTCTTC. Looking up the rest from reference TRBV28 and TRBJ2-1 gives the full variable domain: DVKVTQSSRYLVKRTGEKVFLECVQDMDHENMFWYRQDPGLGLRLIYFSYDVKMKEKGDIPEGYSVSREKKERFSLILESASTNQTSMYLCASRKRTAYNEQFFGPGTRLTVL.

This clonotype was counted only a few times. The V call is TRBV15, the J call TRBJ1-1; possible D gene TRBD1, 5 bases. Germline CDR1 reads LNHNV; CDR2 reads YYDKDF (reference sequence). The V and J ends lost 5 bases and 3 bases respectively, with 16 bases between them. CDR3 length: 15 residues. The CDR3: CATSLTRGGDTEAFF. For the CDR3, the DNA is TGTGCCACCAGCCTTACTAGGGGAGGGGACACTGAAGCTTTCTTT.

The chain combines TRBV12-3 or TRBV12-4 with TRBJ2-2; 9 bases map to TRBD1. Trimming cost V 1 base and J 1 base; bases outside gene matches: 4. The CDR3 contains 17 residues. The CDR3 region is CASSLGRDRENTGELFF. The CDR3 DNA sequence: TGTGCCAGCAGTTTAGGCCGGGACAGGGAGAACACCGGGGAGCTGTTTTTT.

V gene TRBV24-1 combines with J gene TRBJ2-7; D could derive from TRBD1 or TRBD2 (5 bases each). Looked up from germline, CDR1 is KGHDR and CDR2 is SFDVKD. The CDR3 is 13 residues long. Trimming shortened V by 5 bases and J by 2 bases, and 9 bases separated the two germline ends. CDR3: CATSAGGPYEQYF. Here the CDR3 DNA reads TGTGCCACCAGTGCTGGGGGACCCTACGAGCAGTACTTC.